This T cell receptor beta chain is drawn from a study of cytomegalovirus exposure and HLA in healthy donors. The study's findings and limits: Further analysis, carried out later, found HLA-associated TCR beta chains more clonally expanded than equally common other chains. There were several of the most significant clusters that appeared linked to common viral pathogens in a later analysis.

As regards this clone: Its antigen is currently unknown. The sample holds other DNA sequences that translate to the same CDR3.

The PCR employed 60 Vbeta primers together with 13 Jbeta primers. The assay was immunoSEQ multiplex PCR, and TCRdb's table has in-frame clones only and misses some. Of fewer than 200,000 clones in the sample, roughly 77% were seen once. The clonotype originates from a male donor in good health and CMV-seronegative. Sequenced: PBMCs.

The CDR3 spells CASSFDRNYGYTF. The CDR3, as DNA: TGTGCCAGCAGCTTCGACAGAAACTATGGCTACACCTTC. This sequence joins TRBV7-2 and TRBJ1-2; maybe TRBD1 (5 bases). CDR3 length: 13 residues. The V gene lost 3 bases and the J gene lost 2 bases, with 7 bases spanning the gap. CDR1 is SGHTA and CDR2 is FQGNSA in the germline V gene.